There are many counts of the clone carrying this TCR beta chain. Its antigen is still unknown. This specimen belongs to a study of T cell repertoires in cytomegalovirus infection. Study overall: Indicated by public TCR beta signatures were CMV infection and matching HLA type.

Overall study findings and caveats: The study identified carriers of CMV plus the relevant HLA from cumulative public TCR beta family frequency. Clonotype analysis showed dominance of the ex vivo response by HLA-C-restricted CMV-specific TCR beta clonotypes.

Germline V lookup: CDR1 MDHEN, CDR2 SYDVKM. This CDR3 region has 15 residues. With V trimmed by 6 bases and J by 0 bases, 4 bases remained unmatched. TCRdb re-derived calls from the reads in MiXCR, one entry per CDR3 protein. The table lists approximately 250,000 distinct CDR3 sequences, 6.5% of them singletons, with about 6.3% in the top ten. Sequencing was done on a sample of PBMCs. The clonotype comes from a human donor in good health (CMV status not recorded). Some clones in this sample may be carry-over from other donors' samples. The chain combines TRBV28 with TRBJ1-3; 8 bases align to TRBD1. CDR3 protein: CASRLDRDSGNTIYF. CDR3 DNA sequence: TGTGCCAGCAGGCTGGACAGGGACTCTGGAAACACCATATATTTT.